This TCR beta chain derives from a study of blood T cell repertoires in COVID-19. Study details: Material from acute and convalescent COVID-19 was sourced from the United States, Italy and Spain. PBMCs, B-cell-depleted T cells, or T cells were the source of the cDNA or gDNA that made up the material.

From germline, CDR1 is MGHRA and CDR2 YSYEKL. V lost 1 base, J lost 9 bases, and 11 bases stayed unmatched. CDR3 length: 17 residues. How the authors handled the data: Amplification of reference gene primers provided the estimated nucleated cell counts. TCRdb's copy holds only in-frame clones and misses some; the assay was immunoSEQ multiplex PCR. The DNA was the basis for D and trimming; V, J and clone size are from that table. The sample carries 150,000 to 200,000 clones, nearly 80% recorded once. The sequence derives from a woman over 75 with acute or convalescent COVID-19. Material for sequencing was peripheral blood. V gene TRBV4-1 combines with J gene TRBJ2-1; TRBD1 matches 11 bases. In nucleotides, the CDR3 is TGCGCCAGCAGCCAAGGGAGCCCCGGACAGGGGGCGGGTGAGCAGTTCTTC. Residues: CASSQGSPGQGAGEQFF.